The 2 T cell receptor beta chains below come from one sample, sequenced in a study of blood T cell repertoires in COVID-19. The table came from immunoSEQ multiplex PCR; TCRdb's copy has only in-frame clones and leaves some out. Here the sample spans over 300,000 clones, more than 75% being singletons. The sample consisted of PBMCs or T cells enriched from blood (not recorded which). The receptor set was obtained from a woman between 18 and 29 years old who had recovered from COVID-19.

This chain connects TRBV10-2 to TRBJ2-1; D might be TRBD2 (6 bases). Germline assignment: CDR1 WSHSY and CDR2 SAAADI. The length of the CDR3 is 13 residues. Trimming pared 2 bases from V and 14 bases from J, leaving 16 bases between. The CDR3 DNA reads as TGCGCCAGCAGTGAGATCGGGGGTCGGAAGGAGTTCTTC. Amino acid sequence: CASSEIGGRKEFF.

V usage is TRBV5-4 and J usage is TRBJ2-5; TRBD1 aligns across 9 bases. V lost 3 bases to trimming and J lost 4 bases; unmatched junction nucleotides: 7. The CDR3 has 15 residues. CDR1 SGHNT and CDR2 YYREEE come from the germline V gene (reference sequence). This CDR3 reads CASSSQGALGETQYF. The CDR3 DNA sequence: TGTGCCAGCAGCTCACAGGGGGCGCTTGGAGAGACCCAGTACTTC.